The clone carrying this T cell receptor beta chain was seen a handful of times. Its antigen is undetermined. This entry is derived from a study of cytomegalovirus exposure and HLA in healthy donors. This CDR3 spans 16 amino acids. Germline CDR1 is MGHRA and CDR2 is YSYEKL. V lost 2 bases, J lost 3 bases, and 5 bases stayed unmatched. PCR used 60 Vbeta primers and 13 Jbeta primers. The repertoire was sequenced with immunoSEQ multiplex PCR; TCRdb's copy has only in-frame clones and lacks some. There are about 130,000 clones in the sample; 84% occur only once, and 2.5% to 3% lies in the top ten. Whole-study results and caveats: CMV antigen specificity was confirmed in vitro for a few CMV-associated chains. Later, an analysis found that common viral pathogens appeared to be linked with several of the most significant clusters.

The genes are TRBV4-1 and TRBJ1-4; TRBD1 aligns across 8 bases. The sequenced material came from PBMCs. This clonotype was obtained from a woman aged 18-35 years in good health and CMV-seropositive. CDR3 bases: TGCGCCAGCAGCCAACCGGACAGGGCACCTAATGAAAAACTGTTTTTT. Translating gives CASSQPDRAPNEKLFF.